Listed here are 10 T cell receptor beta chains from one sample, sequenced in a study of cytomegalovirus exposure and HLA in healthy donors. The PCR used 60 Vbeta and 13 Jbeta primers. Produced via immunoSEQ multiplex PCR; TCRdb's table is partial and in-frame only. Of around 140,000 clones listed, approximately 82% are singletons. The sequencing sample was made of PBMCs. Receptor source: a woman in her sixties in good health and CMV-seropositive.

The rearrangement joins TRBV27 to TRBJ1-5; no clear D gene. Trimming left V 6 bases short and J 1 base short, with 10 bases between. CDR1 and CDR2 (germline): MNHEY, SMNVEV (reference sequence). CDR3 size: 14 residues. The CDR3 protein is CASRNGMSNQPQHF. CDR3 bases: TGTGCCAGCAGGAACGGTATGAGCAATCAGCCCCAGCATTTT.

This chain joins TRBV30 and TRBJ2-3, with 8 nucleotides matching TRBD2. Looked up from germline, CDR1 is GTSNPN and CDR2 is SVGIG (reference sequence). J gave up 6 bases and V 0 bases, and 8 bases lay outside the gene matches. The CDR3 runs 15 residues. The CDR3 DNA is TGTGCCTGGAGTGTACTAGCGGTTGGGAGGGATACGCAGTATTTT. It yields the protein CAWSVLAVGRDTQYF.

The V call is TRBV28, the J call TRBJ1-1; weak D call: TRBD1 (5 bases). The CDR3 is 13 residues long. The ends were cut back, 5 bases at V and 8 bases at J, with 15 bases in the middle. Germline CDR1 reads MDHEN; CDR2 reads SYDVKM. CDR3 in amino acids: CASSKVNRGEAFF. The CDR3, as DNA: TGTGCCAGCAGTAAAGTCAACCGGGGGGAAGCTTTCTTT.

The chain recombines TRBV15 with TRBJ2-1; 10 bases line up with TRBD1. V was clipped by 1 base and J by 1 base; unmatched bases: 10. This CDR3 comprises 19 residues. Germline loops: CDR1 LNHNV, CDR2 YYDKDF (reference sequence). In DNA, the CDR3 is TGTGCCACCAGCAGAGGTGGGACAGGGGTCTTTGGTTCCTACAATGAGCAGTTCTTC. This sequence encodes CATSRGGTGVFGSYNEQFF.

CDR3 sequence reads: CASSLGADKGELFF. DNA of the CDR3: TGTGCCAGCAGCTTAGGAGCGGATAAGGGGGAGCTGTTTTTT. V and J are TRBV7-2 and TRBJ2-2, with D possibly matching TRBD2 (5 bases). This CDR3 has 14 amino acids. CDR1 is SGHTA and CDR2 is FQGNSA in the germline V gene. Trimming shortened V by 1 base and J by 8 bases, and 11 bases separated the two germline ends.

The chain couples TRBV19 to TRBJ2-3, with 7 bases matching TRBD1. The CDR3 is made up of 17 amino acids. The germline V gene encodes CDR1 LNHDA and CDR2 SQIVND (reference sequence). V was clipped by 5 bases and J by 1 base; unmatched bases: 12. DNA for the CDR3: TGTGCCAGTAGTCGACAGGGACCTACGCTTGGCACAGATACGCAGTATTTT. Amino acid sequence: CASSRQGPTLGTDTQYF.

The V call is TRBV28, the J call TRBJ2-1; 7 bases map to TRBD1. This CDR3 has 13 amino acids. Germline V CDR1 and CDR2: MDHEN, SYDVKM. V lost 3 bases, J lost 4 bases, and 0 bases stayed unmatched. CDR3 sequence (DNA): TGTGCCAGCAGTTTCAGGGGGTACAATGAGCAGTTCTTC. Translating gives CASSFRGYNEQFF. Drawing the rest from reference TRBV28 and TRBJ2-1, the complete variable domain is DVKVTQSSRYLVKRTGEKVFLECVQDMDHENMFWYRQDPGLGLRLIYFSYDVKMKEKGDIPEGYSVSREKKERFSLILESASTNQTSMYLCASSFRGYNEQFFGPGTRLTVL.

V gene TRBV9 combines with J gene TRBJ1-4; 9 bases are shared with TRBD1. With 4 bases clipped from V and 7 bases from J, the junction kept 8 bases outside the gene matches. CDR1 is SGDLS and CDR2 is YYNGEE in the germline V gene. The CDR3 contains 15 residues. The CDR3 loop reads CASSTSGTGSEKLFF. The CDR3 region has the DNA TGTGCCAGCAGCACCTCCGGGACAGGGAGTGAAAAACTGTTTTTT.

The table lists this clone with a count of one. This chain uses TRBV7-9 with TRBJ1-2; maybe TRBD1 (6 bases). Trimming removed 1 base from V and 5 bases from J, with 17 bases in between. The CDR3 consists of 16 residues. Per the germline V gene, CDR1 is SEHNR and CDR2 is FQNEAQ (reference sequence). CDR3 nucleotides: TGTGCCAGCAGCTTAGTAGTCCCTGGGCAGGGGTATGGCTACACCTTC. Translation: CASSLVVPGQGYGYTF.

The chain carries TRBV7-8 and TRBJ2-2, with 8 bases matching TRBD1. Germline assignment: CDR1 SGHVS and CDR2 FQNEAQ. The CDR3 sequence is 15 residues long. Trimming removed 3 bases from V and 4 bases from J; junction bases left unmatched: 4. CDR3 in DNA: TGTGCCAGCAGCTTGACAGGGGTCGGCACCGGGGAGCTGTTTTTT. It is translated as CASSLTGVGTGELFF.